This T cell receptor (beta chain) came from a study of T cells after yellow fever vaccination. Generation of TCR cDNA used 5'RACE template switching (which added a universal primer site and UMIs). In TCRdb, the 5' RACE reads were re-called with MiXCR into one record per CDR3 protein. The sample carries over 250,000 distinct CDR3 sequences, roughly 5% recorded once. The CDR3 is 18 amino acids. Germline lookup yields CDR1 MNHEY and CDR2 SVGAGI. J gave up 5 bases and V 0 bases, and 14 bases lay outside the gene matches. Study outcomes and limitations: FACS-sorted repertoires could harbor abundant contaminating bulk-population clonotypes. A large majority of primary-vaccination clones showed up again after the booster (under 98% CD4, roughly 88% CD8). Across the CD4 and CD8 compartments, a small share of clonotypes was present in both.

With respect to this clonotype: The antigen remains undetermined.

The chain employs TRBV6-5 and TRBJ2-5; 8 bases agree with TRBD2. The TCR comes from a man younger than 35 who received the YFV17D yellow fever vaccine. Sequencing used CD4+ T cells sorted from PBMCs, obtained on the day of the yellow fever booster vaccination. For the CDR3, the DNA is TGTGCCAGCAGTTACTCGATACCGGGGGGGGTTTTCGGGGAGACCCAGTACTTC. Amino acid sequence: CASSYSIPGGVFGETQYF.